These 8 T cell receptor beta chains originate from one sample sequenced in a study of blood T cell repertoires in COVID-19. Clones were sequenced by immunoSEQ multiplex PCR, and TCRdb holds only the in-frame ones, with some missing. This sample yields 84,000 or so clones, of which 75% to 85% are seen a single time; around 12% belongs to the top ten. Sequenced input: peripheral blood. The receptor set was obtained from a woman aged 40 to 50 with active or convalescent COVID-19.

This sequence joins TRBV5-4 and TRBJ2-3; TRBD2 matches at 13 bases. The CDR3 runs 18 residues. Unmatched junction bases numbered 5, after V lost 0 bases and J lost 1 base. CDR1 and CDR2 from the germline V gene are SGHNT and YYREEE (reference sequence). CDR3 bases: TGTGCCAGCAGCTTGGCTACTAGCGGGGGGGCACGCACAGATACGCAGTATTTT. This encodes CASSLATSGGARTDTQYF.

The chain carries TRBV18 and TRBJ2-5; D remains ambiguous. Trimming took off 1 base at V and 2 bases at J, with 8 bases between the two ends. Per germline, CDR1 KGHSH and CDR2 LQKENI. CDR3 length: 14 residues. The CDR3 coding sequence is TGTGCCAGCTCACCACTCTCCAGGCAAGAGACCCAGTACTTC. The encoded protein is CASSPLSRQETQYF.

The chain is built from TRBV11-1 and TRBJ2-7, with a weak D call TRBD2 (7 bases). CDR1 SGHAT and CDR2 FQDESV come from the germline V gene (reference sequence). V was pared by 4 bases and J by 2 bases, with 18 bases between. This CDR3 is 16 amino acids long. The CDR3 sequence: CASSSMGGAQTYEQYF. CDR3 nucleotides: TGTGCCAGCAGCTCAATGGGGGGGGCTCAAACCTACGAGCAGTACTTC.

This clone has at least ten counts. The rearrangement uses TRBV11-2 and TRBJ2-7; D is uncertain. The V end was cut by 1 base, the J end by 3 bases, with 10 bases between. CDR1 and CDR2 from the germline V gene are SGHAT and FQNNGV. The CDR3 sequence is 14 residues long. The DNA of the CDR3 is TGTGCCAGCAGCTTAGGGTCCGCGTACTACGAGCAGTACTTC. Its protein is CASSLGSAYYEQYF.

The chain couples TRBV6-5 to TRBJ1-2, with a tentative D call TRBD1 (5 bases). Deletions cut 2 bases from V and 5 bases from J, with 15 bases between. The CDR3 runs to 15 residues. Per the germline V gene, CDR1 is MNHEY and CDR2 is SVGAGI. This chain's CDR3 is CASSYGGTDYYGYTF. The CDR3 region has the DNA TGTGCCAGCAGTTACGGCGGGACCGATTATTATGGCTACACCTTC.

The rearrangement uses TRBV19 and TRBJ2-5; 7 bases line up with TRBD2. CDR3 length equals 14 residues. The trim removed 7 bases at V and 0 bases at J, leaving 5 bases unmatched. The germline V gene encodes CDR1 LNHDA and CDR2 SQIVND (reference sequence). CDR3 protein: CASTPGTNQETQYF. The CDR3 bases are TGTGCCAGTACCCCCGGGACTAACCAAGAGACCCAGTACTTC. Using reference TRBV19 and TRBJ2-5 for the parts outside the CDR3, the full variable domain is DGGITQSPKYLFRKEGQNVTLSCEQNLNHDAMYWYRQDPGQGLRLIYYSQIVNDFQKGDIAEGYSVSREKKESFPLTVTSAQKNPTAFYLCASTPGTNQETQYFGPGTRLLVL.

The sample holds one count of this clone. The rearrangement joins TRBV27 to TRBJ2-7; possibly TRBD1 for D (6 bases). From germline, CDR1 is MNHEY and CDR2 SMNVEV (reference sequence). With 4 bases removed from V and 3 bases from J, the gap between germline ends came to 16 bases. This CDR3 is built from 15 residues. CDR3 DNA: TGTGCCAGCAGTTATGGGCAGGGGTTCATCTACGAGCAGTACTTC. It translates to CASSYGQGFIYEQYF.

The CDR3 is CASSRTPRGLAGGDEQFF. In nucleotides, the CDR3 is TGTGCCAGCAGCCGAACACCGAGGGGACTAGCGGGAGGGGATGAGCAGTTCTTC. The V and J genes are TRBV4-2 and TRBJ2-1; 16 bases match TRBD2. The junction had 11 bases not matched to a gene; V was cut back by 4 bases and J by 8 bases. In germline, CDR1 is LGHNA, CDR2 YNFKEQ. This CDR3 region has 18 residues.